A single sample gave rise to the 21 T cell receptor beta chains below, sequenced in a study of cytomegalovirus exposure and HLA in healthy donors. PCR employed 60 Vbeta and 13 Jbeta primers. Clones were sequenced by immunoSEQ multiplex PCR, and TCRdb holds only the in-frame ones, with some missing. Of some 83,000 clones in the sample, less than 85% were seen once. The sample comprised PBMCs. These TCRs come from a man in his 60s in good health and CMV-seronegative.

The chain links TRBV5-6 to TRBJ2-7; the D gene is possibly TRBD1 (5 bases). Germline V lookup: CDR1 SGHDT, CDR2 YYEEEE. This CDR3 region has 14 residues. The V end was cut by 1 base, the J end by 2 bases, with 10 bases between. The CDR3 coding sequence is TGTGCCAGCAGCTTGACAGGTTCGACCTACGAGCAGTACTTC. Translated: CASSLTGSTYEQYF.

The CDR3 DNA reads as TGTGCCAGCAGTTACTCGGCTAGCGGGGGACAAGAGACCCAGTACTTC. It specifies CASSYSASGGQETQYF. This chain connects TRBV6-5 to TRBJ2-5; 10 nucleotides line up with TRBD2. The CDR3 has 16 amino acids. The V gene end was trimmed by 0 bases and the J gene end by 2 bases; junction bases not matched to a gene: 3. The V gene's germline CDR1 is MNHEY and CDR2 SVGAGI.

The chain carries TRBV30 and TRBJ1-6, with a weak D call TRBD1 (6 bases). V gave up 2 bases and J gave up 7 bases, with 9 bases separating them. The CDR3 totals 13 residues. Germline values: CDR1 GTSNPN, CDR2 SVGIG (reference sequence). CDR3 in amino acids: CAWSPQGNSPLHF. The CDR3 bases are TGTGCCTGGAGTCCCCAGGGGAATTCACCCCTCCACTTT.

This chain links TRBV5-1 with TRBJ1-3, with 7 bases matching TRBD1. The CDR3 is made up of 15 amino acids. The V gene end was trimmed by 1 base and the J gene end by 3 bases; junction bases not matched to a gene: 4. The V gene's germline CDR1 is SGHRS and CDR2 YFSETQ. The CDR3 nucleotides read TGCGCCAGCAGCTTGACAGGGGACGTTGGAAACACCATATATTTT. Protein product: CASSLTGDVGNTIYF.

This clone was observed a single time. The chain is built from TRBV7-2 and TRBJ1-6, with D possibly TRBD1 on 6 matching bases. There are 16 residues in the CDR3. V dropped 5 bases and J dropped 7 bases, with 18 bases sitting between them. Germline values: CDR1 SGHTA, CDR2 FQGNSA. The CDR3 DNA is TGTGCCAGCAGCCCCCCGGGGGGCGTTTGGAATTCACCCCTCCACTTT. Translated: CASSPPGGVWNSPLHF.

This chain connects TRBV18 to TRBJ2-5; TRBD1 matches at 9 bases. Unmatched junction bases numbered 6, after V lost 6 bases and J lost 1 base. This CDR3 has 15 residues. Germline loops: CDR1 KGHSH, CDR2 LQKENI. Written as DNA, the CDR3 is TGTGCCAGCTCCCCCAGGACAGGGGTCCAAGAGACCCAGTACTTC. Translation: CASSPRTGVQETQYF.

The chain recombines TRBV15 with TRBJ2-2, with a possible D match to TRBD1 (6 bases). Germline V gene lookup returns CDR1 LNHNV and CDR2 YYDKDF (reference sequence). The CDR3 is made up of 17 amino acids. Trimming removed 0 bases at V and 3 bases at J, with 14 bases between. In DNA, the CDR3 is TGTGCCACCAGCAGAGATCCGTGGGGGCCCGACACCGGGGAGCTGTTTTTT. Its translation is CATSRDPWGPDTGELFF. Full variable domain (remainder filled in from reference TRBV15 and TRBJ2-2): DAMVIQNPRYQVTQFGKPVTLSCSQTLNHNVMYWYQQKSSQAPKLLFHYYDKDFNNEADTPDNFQSRRPNTSFCFLDIRSPGLGDTAMYLCATSRDPWGPDTGELFFGEGSRLTVL.

This CDR3 reads CASSVTWNTGELFF. CDR3 nucleotides: TGTGCCAGCAGTGTTACTTGGAACACCGGGGAGCTGTTTTTT. V gene TRBV6-1 combines with J gene TRBJ2-2; D remains ambiguous. The CDR3 loop spans 14 amino acids. Per the germline V gene, CDR1 is MNHNS and CDR2 is SASEGT. The V end lost 4 bases, the J end lost 1 base, and 7 bases lay between the germline ends.

Points on this clone: The junction does not match germline at one end; this may be a read error. The V gene is TRBV7-9, the J gene TRBJ1-2; D is unresolved. CDR3 length: 13 residues. Germline V gene lookup returns CDR1 SEHNR and CDR2 FQNEAQ (reference sequence). CDR3 coding DNA: TGTTCCAGCAGCCTTTCGGACGGGAATGGCTACACCTTC. This translates into CSSSLSDGNGYTF.

This clone was seen only once. The chain carries TRBV4-1 and TRBJ1-2, with D unresolved. V was trimmed by 5 bases and J by 5 bases, leaving 24 bases between them. Looked up from germline, CDR1 is MGHRA and CDR2 is YSYEKL. CDR3 length: 17 residues. The CDR3 nucleotides are TGCGCCAGCAGCTCCGGAGGGCTTTACTTCGAGCTATATGGCTACACCTTC. It yields the protein CASSSGGLYFELYGYTF.

The V and J genes are TRBV19 and TRBJ2-2; possibly TRBD1 for D (6 bases). Germline values: CDR1 LNHDA, CDR2 SQIVND (reference sequence). The V end was cut by 7 bases, the J end by 1 base, with 16 bases between. The CDR3 spans 16 residues. The CDR3 sequence is CASTVRPGVNTGELFF. In nucleotides, the CDR3 is TGTGCCAGTACAGTTCGGCCAGGGGTGAACACCGGGGAGCTGTTTTTT.

This clone was observed a single time. The chain links TRBV7-9 to TRBJ1-2, with TRBD1 matching over 7 bases. Germline CDR1 and CDR2: SEHNR and FQNEAQ (reference sequence). With 3 bases clipped from V and 5 bases from J, the junction kept 6 bases outside the gene matches. The CDR3 length is 14 residues. The CDR3: CASSFTGTAYGYTF. Written as DNA, the CDR3 is TGTGCCAGCAGCTTCACCGGGACAGCTTATGGCTACACCTTC.

The chain couples TRBV4-1 to TRBJ1-5, with TRBD1 matching over 8 bases. Per the germline V gene, CDR1 is MGHRA and CDR2 is YSYEKL. V shed 0 bases, J shed 7 bases, and the junction held 5 bases outside the gene matches. The CDR3 is 15 amino acids. The CDR3, as DNA: TGCGCCAGCAGCCAAGATCAGGGGGCAGGGCAGCCCCAGCATTTT. Amino acids: CASSQDQGAGQPQHF.

The rearrangement joins TRBV7-9 to TRBJ2-3, with D perhaps matching TRBD1 (7 bases). The CDR3 is 15 residues long. Trimming pared 3 bases from V and 2 bases from J, leaving 12 bases between. From germline, CDR1 is SEHNR and CDR2 FQNEAQ (reference sequence). Here the CDR3 DNA reads TGTGCCAGCAGCTTCAGGGGGGACAACACAGATACGCAGTATTTT. It encodes CASSFRGDNTDTQYF.

This chain uses TRBV9 with TRBJ2-3; 8 bases map to TRBD2. V lost 3 bases to trimming and J lost 6 bases; unmatched junction nucleotides: 18. The germline V gene encodes CDR1 SGDLS and CDR2 YYNGEE. This CDR3 region has 18 residues. The CDR3 spells CASSARKGTRIPQDTQYF. As DNA, the CDR3 is TGTGCCAGCAGCGCCAGAAAAGGGACTAGAATACCCCAGGATACGCAGTATTTT.

This clone is a singleton in its sample. This chain uses TRBV29-1 with TRBJ1-1; possibly TRBD1 for D (5 bases). The CDR3 consists of 13 residues. Trimming left V 2 bases short and J 5 bases short, with 12 bases between. The germline CDR1 and CDR2 sequences are SQVTM and ANQGSEA. In nucleotides, the CDR3 is TGCAGCGTTGAACTCCAGGAGGGGACTGAAGCTTTCTTT. This codes for CSVELQEGTEAFF.

The chain carries TRBV19 and TRBJ2-2; D unclear. Trimming stripped 8 bases from V and 2 bases from J, with 12 bases between. The CDR3 consists of 14 residues. CDR1 LNHDA and CDR2 SQIVND come from the germline V gene (reference sequence). DNA for the CDR3: TGTGCCAGTCTCTTGTCTAGAAACACCGGGGAGCTGTTTTTT. Its translation: CASLLSRNTGELFF.

Turning to this clone: Other nucleotide sequences from this sample produce the same CDR3. This chain joins TRBV5-4 and TRBJ2-3, with 7 bases aligning to TRBD1. V trimming: 0 bases; J trimming: 4 bases; junction bases outside the gene matches: 5. The CDR3 has 15 amino acids. The germline V gene encodes CDR1 SGHNT and CDR2 YYREEE (reference sequence). As DNA, the CDR3 is TGTGCCAGCAGCTTGGATCCAGGGGGTGCAGATACGCAGTATTTT. It yields the protein CASSLDPGGADTQYF.

The chain combines TRBV5-4 with TRBJ2-3, with 9 bases aligning to TRBD2. J was trimmed by 6 bases and V by 4 bases; bases with no gene match: 6. The length of the CDR3 is 14 residues. Per the germline V gene, CDR1 is SGHNT and CDR2 is YYREEE (reference sequence). Here the CDR3 reads CASSQRGAIDTQYF. The CDR3, as DNA: TGTGCCAGCAGCCAGCGGGGGGCCATCGATACGCAGTATTTT.

The V and J genes are TRBV9 and TRBJ2-5; D is perhaps TRBD2 (6 bases). V was trimmed by 0 bases and J by 2 bases, leaving 11 bases between them. This CDR3 contains 15 residues. Germline lookup yields CDR1 SGDLS and CDR2 YYNGEE. The CDR3 loop reads CASSVAGSGQETQYF. The CDR3, as DNA: TGTGCCAGCAGCGTAGCGGGTAGCGGACAAGAGACCCAGTACTTC.

The rearrangement links TRBV5-4 to TRBJ1-2; 9 nucleotides agree with TRBD1. Trimming took 4 bases from V and 8 from J; bases not matched to a gene: 9. Looked up from germline, CDR1 is SGHNT and CDR2 is YYREEE (reference sequence). CDR3 length: 14 amino acids. The CDR3 region is CASSPGQGVEGYTF. Written as DNA, the CDR3 is TGTGCCAGCAGCCCGGGACAGGGCGTGGAAGGCTACACCTTC.